The next 7 T cell receptor beta chains were all read from a single sample in a study of shared clonotypes between healthy human individuals. Generated by immunoSEQ multiplex PCR, the TCRdb table keeps only in-frame clones and is missing some. The sample lists some 470,000 clones, over 65% occurring once. The specimen sequenced was PBMCs. These receptors all come from a woman in her forties in good health. Some clones in this sample may be carry-over from other donors' samples.

This clone came up once. The chain links TRBV7-6 to TRBJ1-3; D is uncertain. Germline CDR1 is SGHVS and CDR2 is FNYEAQ. V lost 4 bases, J lost 0 bases, and 7 bases lay in between. The CDR3 is 14 residues long. The CDR3 DNA follows: TGTGCCAGCAGCTCGGGCCTCTCTGGAAACACCATATATTTT. Translation gives CASSSGLSGNTIYF. The entire variable domain, with the rest obtained from reference TRBV7-6 and TRBJ1-3, is as follows: GAGVSQSPRYKVTKRGQDVALRCDPISGHVSLYWYRQALGQGPEFLTYFNYEAQQDKSGLPNDRFSAERPEGSISTLTIQRTEQRDSAMYRCASSSGLSGNTIYFGEGSWLTVV.

Concerning this clone: The conserved phenylalanine or tryptophan normally closing the CDR3 is absent here, so this likely arose from a read error. This chain links TRBV5-6 with TRBJ2-3; D gene ambiguous. The V and J ends lost 2 bases and 0 bases respectively, with 10 bases between them. The CDR3 sequence is 15 residues long. Germline V gene sequence: CDR1 SGHDT, CDR2 YYEEEE. The CDR3 loop is CASSFSTTSTDTQYS. CDR3 DNA: TGTGCCAGCAGCTTCTCTACTACTAGCACAGATACGCAGTATTCT.

The V call is TRBV19, the J call TRBJ2-2; no clear D gene. The ends were cut back, 3 bases at V and 13 bases at J, with 15 bases in the middle. CDR3 length: 13 residues. From germline, CDR1 is LNHDA and CDR2 SQIVND (reference sequence). The CDR3 here is CASSIGTVPLLFF. The CDR3 DNA sequence: TGTGCCAGTAGTATCGGAACAGTACCTTTGCTGTTTTTT. Full variable domain (remainder filled in from reference TRBV19 and TRBJ2-2): DGGITQSPKYLFRKEGQNVTLSCEQNLNHDAMYWYRQDPGQGLRLIYYSQIVNDFQKGDIAEGYSVSREKKESFPLTVTSAQKNPTAFYLCASSIGTVPLLFFGEGSRLTVL.

J is TRBJ2-7 and V is TRBV5-1, with 11 bases that match TRBD2. The CDR3 runs to 16 residues. Germline CDR1 is SGHRS and CDR2 is YFSETQ. V trimming: 0 bases; J trimming: 4 bases; junction bases outside the gene matches: 6. The CDR3 DNA sequence: TGCGCCAGCAGCTTGGTACTAGCGGGAGTCTATTACGAGCAGTACTTC. Its translation is CASSLVLAGVYYEQYF.

Only a few counts were recorded for this clone. The J gene is TRBJ1-3, the V gene TRBV4-3; D uncertain. This CDR3 has 13 amino acids. V was shortened by 3 bases and J by 3 bases, with 6 bases between the two germline ends. Per the germline V gene, CDR1 is LGHNA and CDR2 is YSLEER. CDR3 residues: CASSHIDGNTIYF. The CDR3 nucleotides are TGCGCCAGCAGCCACATTGATGGAAACACCATATATTTT.

In the case of this clone: A far larger clone differs by one base, so this is likely a read error. Other DNA sequences of this sample code for an identical CDR3. The rearrangement joins TRBV9 to TRBJ2-3; no clear D gene. Germline values: CDR1 SGDLS, CDR2 YYNGEE. V was trimmed by 4 bases and J by 2 bases, leaving 2 bases between them. The CDR3 has 11 amino acids. Here the CDR3 DNA reads TGTGCCAGCAGCCTCACAGATACGCAGTATTTT. This codes for CASSLTDTQYF.

The V and J genes are TRBV18 and TRBJ2-3, with D possibly being TRBD1 or TRBD2 (5 bases each). Germline-derived CDR1 and CDR2 are KGHSH and LQKENI. The V end was cut by 5 bases, the J end by 5 bases, with 17 bases between. CDR3 size: 15 residues. CDR3: CASSSGTGRIDTQYF. In nucleotides, the CDR3 is TGTGCCAGCTCATCGGGGACGGGGAGAATAGATACGCAGTATTTT.